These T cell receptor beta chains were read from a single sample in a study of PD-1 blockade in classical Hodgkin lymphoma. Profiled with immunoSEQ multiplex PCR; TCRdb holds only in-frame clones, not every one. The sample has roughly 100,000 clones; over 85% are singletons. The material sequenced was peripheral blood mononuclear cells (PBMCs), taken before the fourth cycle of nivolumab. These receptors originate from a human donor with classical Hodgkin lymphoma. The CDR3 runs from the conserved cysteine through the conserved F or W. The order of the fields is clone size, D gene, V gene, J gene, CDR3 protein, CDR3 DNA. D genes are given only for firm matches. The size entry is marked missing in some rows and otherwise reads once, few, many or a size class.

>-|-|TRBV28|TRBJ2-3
CASSRDGPLDTQYF
TGTGCCAGCAGCCGGGACGGGCCTTTAGATACGCAGTATTTT
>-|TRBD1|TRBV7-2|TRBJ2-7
CASSLMGQVRYEQYF
TGTGCCAGCAGCTTAATGGGACAGGTTCGCTACGAGCAGTACTTC
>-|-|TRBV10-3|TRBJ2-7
CAISEGQFSYEQYF
TGTGCCATCAGTGAGGGTCAGTTCTCCTACGAGCAGTACTTC
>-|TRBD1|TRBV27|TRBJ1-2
CASSLFLPDGTDKNYGYTF
TGTGCCAGCAGTTTATTCTTACCCGACGGGACAGACAAGAACTATGGCTACACCTTC
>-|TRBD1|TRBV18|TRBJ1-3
CASSPRGQTSSGNTIYF
TGTGCCAGCTCACCAAGGGGACAGACCTCCTCGGGAAACACCATATATTTT
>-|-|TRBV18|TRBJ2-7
CASSNPSIVRQYF
TGTGCCAGCTCAAATCCTTCAATTGTACGGCAGTACTTC
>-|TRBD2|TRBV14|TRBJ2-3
CASSHGGNAQYF
TGTGCCAGCAGCCACGGGGGGAATGCGCAGTATTTT
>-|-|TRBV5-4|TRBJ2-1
CASSLWGSDNEQFF
TGTGCCAGCAGCTTGTGGGGGAGCGACAATGAGCAGTTCTTC
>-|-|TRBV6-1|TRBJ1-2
CASRLSGSVYGYTF
TGTGCCAGCCGCCTCTCAGGTTCTGTCTATGGCTACACCTTC
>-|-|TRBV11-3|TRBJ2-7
CASSLTGDSYEQYF
TGTGCCAGCAGCTTAACGGGAGACTCCTACGAGCAGTACTTC
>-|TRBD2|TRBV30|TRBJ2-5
CAWSDGLAEETQYF
TGTGCCTGGAGTGACGGACTAGCGGAAGAGACCCAGTACTTC
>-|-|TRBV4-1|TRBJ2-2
CASTSMGGLGTGELFF
TGCGCCAGCACCTCAATGGGGGGACTCGGCACCGGGGAGCTGTTTTTT
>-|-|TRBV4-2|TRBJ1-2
CASSQGSGSYGYTF
TGTGCCAGCAGCCAAGGTTCAGGGTCCTATGGCTACACCTTC
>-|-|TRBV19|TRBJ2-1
CASSTPGLGYNEQFF
TGTGCCAGTAGTACGCCGGGACTCGGATACAATGAGCAGTTCTTC
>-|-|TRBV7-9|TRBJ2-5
CASSLGSPETQYF
TGTGCCAGCAGCTTAGGTAGCCCTGAGACCCAGTACTTC
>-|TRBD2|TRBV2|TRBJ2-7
CASRDWSSGREYEQYF
TGTGCCAGCAGGGACTGGTCTAGCGGGAGGGAATACGAGCAGTACTTC
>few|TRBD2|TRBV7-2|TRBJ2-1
CASSLTSGKYNEQFF
TGTGCCAGCAGCCTCACTAGCGGGAAGTACAATGAGCAGTTCTTC
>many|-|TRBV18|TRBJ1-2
CASSDRTSNGYTF
TGTGCCAGCTCAGACAGAACATCAAATGGCTACACCTTC
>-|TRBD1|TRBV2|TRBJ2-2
CASRQQGPAAGELFF
TGTGCCAGCAGGCAACAGGGGCCCGCGGCCGGGGAGCTGTTTTTT
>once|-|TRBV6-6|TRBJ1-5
CASSRRDSNQPQHF
TGTGCCAGCAGCCGCAGGGATAGCAATCAGCCCCAGCATTTT
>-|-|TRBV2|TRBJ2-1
CASSHYRAGVYNEQFF
TGTGCCAGCAGTCACTATCGAGCGGGTGTTTACAATGAGCAGTTCTTC
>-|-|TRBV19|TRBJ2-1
CASSIDIYNEQFF
TGTGCCAGTAGTATAGACATATACAATGAGCAGTTCTTC
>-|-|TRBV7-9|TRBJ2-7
CASSSVSYEQYF
TGTGCCAGCAGCTCCGTCTCCTACGAGCAGTACTTC
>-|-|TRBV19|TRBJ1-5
CASSMTANQPQHF
TGTGCCAGTAGTATGACGGCGAATCAGCCCCAGCATTTT
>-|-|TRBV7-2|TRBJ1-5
CASSPWTNQPQHF
TGTGCCAGCAGCCCATGGACGAATCAGCCCCAGCATTTT
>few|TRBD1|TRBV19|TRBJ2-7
CASSIGGTGVSEQYF
TGTGCCAGTAGTATAGGAGGGACAGGGGTGAGCGAGCAGTACTTC
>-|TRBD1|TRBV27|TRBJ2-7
CASRIRTGASYEQYF
TGTGCCAGCAGAATTCGGACAGGGGCTTCCTACGAGCAGTACTTC
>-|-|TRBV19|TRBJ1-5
CASSMGRTTPQHF
TGTGCCAGTAGTATGGGGAGAACTACGCCCCAGCATTTT
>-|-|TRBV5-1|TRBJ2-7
CASSTDTYEQYF
TGCGCCAGCAGCACTGACACCTACGAGCAGTACTTC
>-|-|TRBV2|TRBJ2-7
CASSEELGILYEQYF
TGTGCCAGCAGTGAAGAATTAGGGATTCTCTACGAGCAGTACTTC
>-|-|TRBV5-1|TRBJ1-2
CASSFNRAGYGYTF
TGCGCCAGCAGCTTTAACAGGGCGGGCTATGGCTACACCTTC
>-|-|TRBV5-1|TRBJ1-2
CASSPELGAYGYTF
TGCGCCAGCAGCCCCGAACTGGGGGCCTATGGCTACACCTTC
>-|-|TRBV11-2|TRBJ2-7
CASSLDYGYEQYF
TGTGCCAGCAGCTTAGATTACGGCTACGAGCAGTACTTC
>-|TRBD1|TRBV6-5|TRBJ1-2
CASSIQGGLGGYTF
TGTGCCAGCAGTATTCAGGGGGGCCTCGGAGGCTACACCTTC
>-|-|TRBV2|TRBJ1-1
CASTSSPAGMNTEAFF
TGTGCCAGCACAAGCTCTCCGGCTGGGATGAACACTGAAGCTTTCTTT
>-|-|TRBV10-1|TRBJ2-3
CASSGQHTDTQYF
TGCGCCAGCAGTGGACAGCACACAGATACGCAGTATTTT
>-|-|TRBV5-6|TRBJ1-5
CASSLGFGGLQPQHF
TGTGCCAGCAGCTTGGGTTTCGGGGGCCTTCAGCCCCAGCATTTT
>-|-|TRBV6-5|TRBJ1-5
CASSYSQGRNQPQHF
TGTGCCAGCAGTTACTCACAGGGCCGCAATCAGCCCCAGCATTTT
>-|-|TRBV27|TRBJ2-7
CASTDSFYEQYF
TGTGCCAGCACCGACAGCTTTTACGAGCAGTACTTC
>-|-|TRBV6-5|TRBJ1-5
CASSLDLTRPPQHF
TGTGCCAGCAGTCTGGACCTAACTCGCCCGCCCCAGCATTTT
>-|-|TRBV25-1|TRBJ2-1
CASRSRELDNEQFF
TGTGCCAGCAGATCTCGGGAGTTAGACAATGAGCAGTTCTTC
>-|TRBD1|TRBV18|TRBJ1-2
CASSPGQSNYGYTF
TGTGCCAGCTCACCGGGACAGAGTAACTATGGCTACACCTTC
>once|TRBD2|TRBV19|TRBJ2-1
CASSASGSCPYNEQFF
TGTGCCAGTAGTGCGAGCGGGAGTTGTCCCTACAATGAGCAGTTCTTC
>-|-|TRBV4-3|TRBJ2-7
CASSQDAPGHSYEQYF
TGCGCCAGCAGCCAAGATGCCCCGGGACACAGCTACGAGCAGTACTTC
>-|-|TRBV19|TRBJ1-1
CASSIATADYTEAFF
TGTGCCAGTAGTATAGCCACAGCGGACTACACTGAAGCTTTCTTT
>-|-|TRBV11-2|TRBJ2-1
CASSLDPGGTTYNEQFF
TGTGCCAGCAGCTTAGATCCGGGCGGGACCACCTACAATGAGCAGTTCTTC
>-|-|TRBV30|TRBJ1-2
CAWSLTGREGYTF
TGTGCCTGGAGCTTAACAGGGCGAGAGGGCTACACCTTC
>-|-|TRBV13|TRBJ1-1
CASSLGGALTEAFF
TGTGCCAGCAGCTTGGGGGGAGCCCTCACTGAAGCTTTCTTT
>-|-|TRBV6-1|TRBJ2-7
CATTQGYEQYF
TGTGCCACTACACAGGGCTACGAGCAGTACTTC
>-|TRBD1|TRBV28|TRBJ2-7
CASIGGGEQYF
TGTGCCAGCATAGGGGGCGGCGAGCAGTACTTC
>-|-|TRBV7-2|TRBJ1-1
CASSSNRGNTEAFF
TGTGCCAGCAGCTCTAACCGGGGGAACACTGAAGCTTTCTTT
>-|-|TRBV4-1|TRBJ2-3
CASSLGFRPTDTQYF
TGCGCCAGCAGCCTGGGGTTTCGGCCCACAGATACGCAGTATTTT